Described below is a single T cell receptor (beta chain) sequence and its context. Its antigen remains unknown. This record comes from a study of radiotherapy plus CTLA-4 blockade in lung cancer. Study overall: There were objective responses in 18% of patients, and 31% had disease control.

Per the germline V gene, CDR1 is LGHNA and CDR2 is YNFKEQ. The CDR3 spans 17 residues. Trimming removed 0 bases from V and 2 bases from J; junction bases left unmatched: 6. Repertoires were generated with immunoSEQ multiplex PCR, while TCRdb's copy carries only in-frame clones and drops some. The sample yields about 31,000 clones, roughly 80% seen once. Broader study findings: Reports state that early shifts in blood T cell clones, with interferon-beta, best predicted response. Peripheral blood showed expansion of tumor-derived TCR clones after radiotherapy and ipilimumab.

The source is a human donor with non-small cell lung cancer who had stable disease on radiotherapy plus ipilimumab. The chain carries TRBV4-2 and TRBJ2-1; TRBD2 agrees at 8 bases. Sequencing was performed on peripheral blood, taken from a patient treated with radiotherapy plus ipilimumab. The CDR3 region is CASSQDGDGGAYNEQFF. CDR3 DNA: TGTGCCAGCAGCCAAGATGGAGACGGGGGGGCCTACAATGAGCAGTTCTTC.